This TCR beta chain is drawn from a study of OX40 agonist ivuxolimab in advanced cancers. Study-wide results and limits: Expanded peripheral T-cell antigen specificity went undetermined. On average, a greater number of expanded clones characterised CD8+ T cells relative to CD4+.

CDR3 length: 15 residues. Trimming left V 0 bases short and J 4 bases short, with 11 bases between. Germline V gives CDR1 KGHSH, CDR2 LQKENI. In regard to this clone: Its antigen is not identified.

Produced via immunoSEQ multiplex PCR; TCRdb's table is partial and in-frame only. The sample records 30,000 to 45,000 clones, approximately 90% being singletons. The V call is TRBV18, the J call TRBJ2-3, with D unresolved. This specimen consisted of CD4+ or CD8+ T cells sorted from blood, obtained in a trial of the OX40 agonist ivuxolimab. This TCR was recovered from an adult with an advanced solid tumor such as melanoma, head and neck, liver or kidney cancer. The CDR3 coding sequence is TGTGCCAGCTCACCACCAGAACGGCGTCCAGATACGCAGTATTTT. Encoded protein: CASSPPERRPDTQYF.